These 11 T cell receptor beta chains originate from one sample sequenced in a study of blood T cell repertoires in COVID-19. Libraries were prepared by immunoSEQ multiplex PCR; TCRdb keeps only in-frame clonotypes and omits some of them. The profile shows 85,000 to 100,000 clones, approximately 90% of them singletons. The sequenced material came from peripheral blood. The receptors stem from a man in his 60s with acute or convalescent COVID-19.

V and J are TRBV19 and TRBJ2-3; 7 bases align to TRBD2. This CDR3 contains 15 residues. The germline V gene encodes CDR1 LNHDA and CDR2 SQIVND (reference sequence). J gave up 3 bases and V 1 base, and 4 bases lay outside the gene matches. Here the CDR3 reads CASSIVGGRTDTQYF. In nucleotides, the CDR3 is TGTGCCAGTAGTATAGTCGGGGGGAGGACAGATACGCAGTATTTT.

This chain connects TRBV6-2 or TRBV6-3 to TRBJ2-2, with D perhaps matching TRBD2 (6 bases). V gave up 5 bases and J gave up 4 bases, with 23 bases separating them. Germline V CDR1 and CDR2: MNHEY, SVGEGT. The CDR3 spans 18 residues. The CDR3 nucleotides read TGTGCCAGCAGTCTGCTCGGGGGTTATCGAAGGGGCACCGGGGAGCTGTTTTTT. This encodes CASSLLGGYRRGTGELFF.

V usage is TRBV7-2 and J usage is TRBJ1-1; D remains unclear. Germline-derived CDR1 and CDR2 are SGHTA and FQGNSA. There are 14 residues in the CDR3. Trimming took off 2 bases at V and 0 bases at J, with 7 bases between the two ends. The CDR3 loop is CASSLRGLNTEAFF. The CDR3, as DNA: TGTGCCAGCAGCTTACGGGGATTGAACACTGAAGCTTTCTTT.

This chain links TRBV14 with TRBJ2-1; TRBD2 matches 8 bases. V shed 5 bases, J shed 4 bases, and the junction held 16 bases outside the gene matches. Per the germline V gene, CDR1 is SGHDN and CDR2 is FVKESK. CDR3 length: 18 amino acids. DNA of the CDR3: TGTGCCAGCAGCGAGATTGGGGGGACTAGGTTACCTTACAATGAGCAGTTCTTC. This encodes CASSEIGGTRLPYNEQFF.

The DNA for the CDR3 is TGTGCCAGCAGCTTTCAGGGTAGCAATGAGCAGTTCTTC. Amino acids: CASSFQGSNEQFF. This rearrangement joins TRBV5-8 to TRBJ2-1; D may be TRBD1 (5 bases). Trimming stripped 2 bases from V and 6 bases from J, with 9 bases between. Germline V gives CDR1 SGHTS, CDR2 YDEGEE. This CDR3 spans 13 amino acids.

The gene calls are TRBV2 and TRBJ1-4, with no clear D. V gave up 6 bases and J gave up 7 bases, with 9 bases separating them. The CDR3 has 12 amino acids. Germline CDR1 SNHLY, CDR2 FYNNEI. The CDR3 region has the DNA TGTGCCAGCAGCTTAGATTCTGAAAAACTGTTTTTT. It codes for CASSLDSEKLFF.

This clone appeared once. J is TRBJ1-3 and V is TRBV6-5; possibly TRBD1 for D (6 bases). The ends were cut back, 6 bases at V and 2 bases at J, with 11 bases in the middle. The CDR3 runs to 14 residues. Looked up from germline, CDR1 is MNHEY and CDR2 is SVGAGI. The CDR3 DNA is TGTGCCAGCAGCGCGGCAGGGGCTGGAAACACCATATATTTT. Translated, it gives CASSAAGAGNTIYF.

This clone was counted between two and nine times. The chain couples TRBV5-5 to TRBJ1-2; TRBD1 matches 9 bases. Germline CDR1 SGHKS, CDR2 YYEKEE (reference sequence). The CDR3 sequence is 16 residues long. V trimming: 4 bases; J trimming: 3 bases; junction bases outside the gene matches: 10. CDR3 amino acids: CASSPRLTGGDYGYTF. DNA of the CDR3: TGTGCCAGCAGCCCACGGCTGACAGGGGGGGACTATGGCTACACCTTC.

The gene calls are TRBV3-1 (or the pseudogene TRBV3-2) and TRBJ1-2; the D is unclear. V gave up 2 bases and J gave up 5 bases, with 6 bases separating them. CDR1 is LGHDT and CDR2 is YNNKEL in the germline V gene (reference sequence). This CDR3 comprises 12 residues. The CDR3 sequence is CASSQRGYGYTF. The CDR3 bases are TGTGCCAGCAGCCAAAGAGGGTATGGCTACACCTTC.

This clone was recorded once. The chain has TRBV5-1 and TRBJ1-1; a possible D gene is TRBD1 (6 bases). Deletions cut 5 bases from V and 6 bases from J, with 17 bases between. Germline V lookup: CDR1 SGHRS, CDR2 YFSETQ. CDR3 length: 14 amino acids. CDR3 protein: CASRQGARSSEAFF. In nucleotides, the CDR3 is TGCGCCAGCAGACAGGGTGCTCGTTCATCTGAAGCTTTCTTT.

The chain employs TRBV6-5 and TRBJ1-1; maybe TRBD1 (6 bases). Between the trimmed V and J ends, which lost 8 bases and 1 base, there was a span of 8 bases. This CDR3 region has 12 residues. Germline V lookup: CDR1 MNHEY, CDR2 SVGAGI. The CDR3 loop reads CASLDRNTEAFF. In DNA form, the CDR3 reads TGTGCCAGCCTGGACAGGAACACTGAAGCTTTCTTT.